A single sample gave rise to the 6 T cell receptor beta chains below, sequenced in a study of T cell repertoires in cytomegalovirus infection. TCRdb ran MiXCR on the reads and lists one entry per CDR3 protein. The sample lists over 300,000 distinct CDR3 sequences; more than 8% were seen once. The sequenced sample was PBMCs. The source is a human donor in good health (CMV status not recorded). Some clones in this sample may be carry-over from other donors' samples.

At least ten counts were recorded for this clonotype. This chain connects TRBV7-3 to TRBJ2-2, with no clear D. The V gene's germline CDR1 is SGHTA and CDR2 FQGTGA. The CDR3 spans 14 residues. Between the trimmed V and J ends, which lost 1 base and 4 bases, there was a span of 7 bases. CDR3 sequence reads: CASSLNGLTGELFF. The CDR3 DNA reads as TGTGCCAGCAGCTTAAACGGGCTCACCGGGGAGCTGTTTTTT.

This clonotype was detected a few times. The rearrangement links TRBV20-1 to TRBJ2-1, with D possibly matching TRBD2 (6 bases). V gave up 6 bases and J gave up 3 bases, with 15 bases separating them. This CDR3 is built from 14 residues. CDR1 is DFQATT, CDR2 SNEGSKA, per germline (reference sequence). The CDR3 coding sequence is TGCAGTGCAAATCCCATGGACTACTACAATGAGCAGTTCTTC. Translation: CSANPMDYYNEQFF.

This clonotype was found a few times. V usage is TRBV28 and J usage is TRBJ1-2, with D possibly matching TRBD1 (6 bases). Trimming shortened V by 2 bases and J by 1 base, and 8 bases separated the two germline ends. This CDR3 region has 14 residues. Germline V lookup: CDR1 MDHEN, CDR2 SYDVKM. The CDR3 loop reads CASSLEDSNYGYTF. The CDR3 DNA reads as TGTGCCAGCAGTTTAGAGGACAGTAACTATGGCTACACCTTC.

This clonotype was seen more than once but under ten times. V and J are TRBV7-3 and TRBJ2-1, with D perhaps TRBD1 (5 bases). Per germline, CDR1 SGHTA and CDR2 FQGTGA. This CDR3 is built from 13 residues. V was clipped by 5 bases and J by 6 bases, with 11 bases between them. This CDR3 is CASSPSTGNEQFF. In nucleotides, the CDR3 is TGTGCCAGCAGCCCTAGTACAGGCAATGAGCAGTTCTTC.

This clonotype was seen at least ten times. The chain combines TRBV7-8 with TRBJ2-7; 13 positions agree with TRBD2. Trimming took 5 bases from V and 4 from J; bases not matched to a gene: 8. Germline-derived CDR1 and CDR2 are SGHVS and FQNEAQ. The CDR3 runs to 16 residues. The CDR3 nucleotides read TGTGCCAGCAGCCCAAGGACTAGCGGGAGTGGTTACGAGCAGTACTTC. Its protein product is CASSPRTSGSGYEQYF.

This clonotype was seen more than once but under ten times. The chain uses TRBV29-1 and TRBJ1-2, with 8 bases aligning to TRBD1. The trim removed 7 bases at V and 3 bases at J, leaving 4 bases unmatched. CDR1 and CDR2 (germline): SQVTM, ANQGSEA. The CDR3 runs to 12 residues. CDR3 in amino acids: CSGGGQDYGYTF. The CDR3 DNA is TGCAGCGGGGGGGGACAGGACTATGGCTACACCTTC.